The next 16 T cell receptor beta chains were all read from a single sample in a study of identical twins. TCRdb analysed the 5' RACE reads with MiXCR anew, one entry per CDR3 protein. The sample lists some 250,000 distinct CDR3 sequences; 5.5% to 7.5% were seen once. This same sample was also part of a study on T cells expressing NK-cell markers.

The sample was CD8+ T cells sorted from blood. These receptors all come from a young woman in good health.

In its sample, this clonotype was seen many times. This sequence joins TRBV12-3 or TRBV12-4 and TRBJ2-4; 8 bases match TRBD2. The CDR3 is made up of 16 amino acids. V shed 5 bases, J shed 9 bases, and the junction held 15 bases outside the gene matches. CDR3 sequence reads: CASSPLRTYRGGIQYF. CDR3 sequence (DNA): TGTGCCAGCAGTCCCCTGCGGACCTACCGGGGGGGCATTCAGTACTTC.

This clonotype came up a few times. V and J are TRBV9 and TRBJ2-1, with TRBD2 as a possible D gene (6 bases). Germline CDR1 is SGDLS and CDR2 is YYNGEE. This CDR3 comprises 15 residues. Trimming removed 8 bases from V and 4 bases from J, with 19 bases in between. CDR3 sequence reads: CASARLEGPYNEQFF. The CDR3, as DNA: TGTGCCAGTGCTCGATTGGAGGGACCATACAATGAGCAGTTCTTC.

V gene TRBV27 combines with J gene TRBJ2-1, with 7 bases identical to TRBD1. CDR1 MNHEY and CDR2 SMNVEV come from the germline V gene (reference sequence). J was trimmed by 7 bases and V by 5 bases; bases with no gene match: 17. The CDR3 is made up of 17 amino acids. CDR3 residues: CASSPSETGKLINEQFF. The CDR3 DNA reads as TGTGCCAGCAGTCCTTCCGAGACAGGGAAACTCATAAATGAGCAGTTCTTC.

The table lists this clonotype with a few counts. The chain employs TRBV12-3 or TRBV12-4 and TRBJ2-7; TRBD2 might be the D (6 bases). The CDR3 consists of 14 residues. The V and J ends lost 3 bases and 4 bases respectively, with 13 bases between them. Here the CDR3 reads CASSLAGTQYEQYF. The CDR3 coding sequence is TGTGCCAGCAGTTTGGCGGGAACTCAGTACGAGCAGTACTTC.

The J gene is TRBJ1-1, the V gene TRBV6-2 or TRBV6-3; D ambiguous. The CDR3 is 13 amino acids. From germline, CDR1 is MNHEY and CDR2 SVGEGT. The ends were cut back, 2 bases at V and 8 bases at J, with 12 bases in the middle. The CDR3 protein is CASSYGRSTEAFF. CDR3 nucleotide sequence: TGTGCCAGCAGTTACGGGAGATCCACCGAAGCTTTCTTT.

The chain links TRBV6-2 or TRBV6-3 to TRBJ1-1; D is undetermined. Germline CDR1 MNHEY, CDR2 SVGEGT. The CDR3 has 14 residues. Trimming stripped 2 bases from V and 4 bases from J, with 11 bases between. CDR3 protein: CASSYAGSSTEAFF. CDR3 nucleotide sequence: TGTGCCAGCAGTTACGCGGGGTCGAGCACTGAAGCTTTCTTT.

This clonotype appeared a few times. The rearrangement joins TRBV9 to TRBJ2-7; TRBD2 agrees at 14 bases. Trimming removed 4 bases from V and 5 bases from J; junction bases left unmatched: 5. Germline V gene data show CDR1 as SGDLS and CDR2 as YYNGEE. The length of the CDR3 is 15 residues. The CDR3 DNA reads TGTGCCAGCAGCCTGGGACTAGCGGGAGTCCACGAGCAGTACTTC. This gives the protein CASSLGLAGVHEQYF.

This clonotype showed up just a few times. V is TRBV5-1 and J is TRBJ2-7; no reliable D call. This CDR3 has 14 amino acids. The germline gives CDR1 SGHRS, CDR2 YFSETQ. The V and J ends lost 4 bases and 2 bases respectively, with 13 bases between them. The CDR3 nucleotides are TGCGCCAGCAGCCTAGGTGAAATGACCTACGAGCAGTACTTC. It encodes CASSLGEMTYEQYF. The whole variable domain, filled in from reference TRBV5-1 and TRBJ2-7, reads KAGVTQTPRYLIKTRGQQVTLSCSPISGHRSVSWYQQTPGQGLQFLFEYFSETQRNKGNFPGRFSGRQFSNSRSEMNVSTLELGDSALYLCASSLGEMTYEQYFGPGTRLTVT.

This clonotype turned up a few times. This CDR3 is CASSLVGRSTDTQYF. The DNA of the CDR3 is TGTGCCAGCAGCTTAGTGGGTAGGAGCACAGATACGCAGTATTTT. J is TRBJ2-3 and V is TRBV7-3, with D unclear. The CDR3 runs to 15 residues. Trimming removed 2 bases at V and 0 bases at J, with 9 bases between. Germline CDR1 SGHTA, CDR2 FQGTGA.

The genes are TRBV7-2 and TRBJ2-3; possible D gene TRBD2, 6 bases. This CDR3 contains 15 residues. The germline gives CDR1 SGHTA, CDR2 FQGNSA. V gave up 5 bases and J gave up 3 bases, with 15 bases separating them. In DNA, the CDR3 is TGTGCCAGCAGCCGGAGGGCCCTCGGGACAGATACGCAGTATTTT. Protein product: CASSRRALGTDTQYF.

This clonotype has only one observation. The chain is built from TRBV6-5 and TRBJ2-7; D unclear. Trimming removed 10 bases at V and 6 bases at J, with 10 bases between. There are 10 residues in the CDR3. CDR1 and CDR2 (germline): MNHEY, SVGAGI. CDR3 sequence: CATYYREQYF. The DNA for the CDR3 is TGTGCCACCTACTATCGCGAGCAGTACTTC.

This clonotype appeared many times. The chain recombines TRBV12-3 or TRBV12-4 with TRBJ1-1; TRBD1 is a possible D gene (5 bases). V was pared by 8 bases and J by 1 base, with 11 bases between. This CDR3 contains 13 residues. The CDR3 bases are TGTGCCAGCGCCTGGGGCCAGAACACTGAAGCTTTCTTT. Amino acids: CASAWGQNTEAFF.

The gene calls are TRBV11-2 and TRBJ2-2, with no clear D. With 2 bases removed from V and 5 bases from J, the gap between germline ends came to 9 bases. The CDR3 runs 14 residues. The germline CDR1 and CDR2 sequences are SGHAT and FQNNGV. CDR3 sequence reads: CASSLSWGTGELFF. CDR3 bases: TGTGCCAGCAGCTTATCCTGGGGTACCGGGGAGCTGTTTTTT.

This clonotype was seen many times. V is TRBV5-1 and J is TRBJ2-7; no clear D. The length of the CDR3 is 14 residues. From germline, CDR1 is SGHRS and CDR2 YFSETQ. Trimming took off 1 base at V and 2 bases at J, with 10 bases between the two ends. CDR3 region: CASSLFTDAYEQYF. The CDR3 DNA sequence: TGCGCCAGCAGCTTGTTCACGGATGCCTACGAGCAGTACTTC.

This rearrangement joins TRBV30 to TRBJ2-3, with 7 bases that match TRBD2. The CDR3 covers 16 residues. V shed 5 bases, J shed 2 bases, and the junction held 13 bases outside the gene matches. Germline V gene lookup returns CDR1 GTSNPN and CDR2 SVGIG (reference sequence). CDR3 residues: CAWASTGLSLTDTQYF. The CDR3 DNA follows: TGTGCCTGGGCCTCAACGGGACTATCCCTCACAGATACGCAGTATTTT. The whole variable domain, filled in from reference TRBV30 and TRBJ2-3, reads SQTIHQWPATLVQPVGSPLSLECTVEGTSNPNLYWYRQAAGRGLQLLFYSVGIGQISSEVPQNLSASRPQDRQFILSSKKLLLSDSGFYLCAWASTGLSLTDTQYFGPGTRLTVL.

DNA of the CDR3: TGTGCCATCAGTGAGTCATATGGGACTAGCGATGAGACCCAGTACTTC. Its protein is CAISESYGTSDETQYF. The V and J genes are TRBV10-3 and TRBJ2-5; TRBD2 matches at 10 bases. The V segment lost 0 bases and the J segment 5 bases; nucleotides outside the gene matches: 6. There are 16 residues in the CDR3. From germline, CDR1 is ENHRY and CDR2 SYGVKD.